This TCR beta chain was sequenced during a study of molecular identifiers for immune sequencing clone quantification. General observations from the study: Barcode collisions between identical TCR molecules could shrink estimates of highly expanded clone sizes. The study found clones above 20 RNA copies held over 99% of effector molecules and under 1% in naive cells.

Notes on this clonotype: Its cognate antigen is unknown.

MiXCR, run by TCRdb on the PCR reads, gives a single entry per CDR3 protein. The sample consists of about 500,000 distinct CDR3 sequences, roughly 24% of them appearing once. Germline loops: CDR1 LGHDT, CDR2 YNNKEL (reference sequence). The V and J ends lost 0 bases and 3 bases respectively, with 12 bases between them. CDR3 size: 15 residues. From roughly 21,000 to 960,000 sorted cells, naive CD8 libraries were generated with 10%, 30% or 50% RNA. Based on a CD8+CD4-CCR7+CD45RA+ profile, naive CD8 T cells were sorted. This clonotype was obtained from a human donor in good health. Some libraries in this study had Jurkat cell RNA spiked in. The specimen was naive CD8+ T cells from blood, with Jurkat cell RNA spiked in. Subset specified: FACS-sorted CD8+CD4-CCR7+CD45RA+ naive T cells. The V gene is TRBV3-1, the J gene TRBJ2-7; D is undetermined. CDR3 in amino acids: CASSQDSKGYYEQYF. The CDR3 DNA reads TGTGCCAGCAGCCAAGATTCGAAGGGCTACTACGAGCAGTACTTC.